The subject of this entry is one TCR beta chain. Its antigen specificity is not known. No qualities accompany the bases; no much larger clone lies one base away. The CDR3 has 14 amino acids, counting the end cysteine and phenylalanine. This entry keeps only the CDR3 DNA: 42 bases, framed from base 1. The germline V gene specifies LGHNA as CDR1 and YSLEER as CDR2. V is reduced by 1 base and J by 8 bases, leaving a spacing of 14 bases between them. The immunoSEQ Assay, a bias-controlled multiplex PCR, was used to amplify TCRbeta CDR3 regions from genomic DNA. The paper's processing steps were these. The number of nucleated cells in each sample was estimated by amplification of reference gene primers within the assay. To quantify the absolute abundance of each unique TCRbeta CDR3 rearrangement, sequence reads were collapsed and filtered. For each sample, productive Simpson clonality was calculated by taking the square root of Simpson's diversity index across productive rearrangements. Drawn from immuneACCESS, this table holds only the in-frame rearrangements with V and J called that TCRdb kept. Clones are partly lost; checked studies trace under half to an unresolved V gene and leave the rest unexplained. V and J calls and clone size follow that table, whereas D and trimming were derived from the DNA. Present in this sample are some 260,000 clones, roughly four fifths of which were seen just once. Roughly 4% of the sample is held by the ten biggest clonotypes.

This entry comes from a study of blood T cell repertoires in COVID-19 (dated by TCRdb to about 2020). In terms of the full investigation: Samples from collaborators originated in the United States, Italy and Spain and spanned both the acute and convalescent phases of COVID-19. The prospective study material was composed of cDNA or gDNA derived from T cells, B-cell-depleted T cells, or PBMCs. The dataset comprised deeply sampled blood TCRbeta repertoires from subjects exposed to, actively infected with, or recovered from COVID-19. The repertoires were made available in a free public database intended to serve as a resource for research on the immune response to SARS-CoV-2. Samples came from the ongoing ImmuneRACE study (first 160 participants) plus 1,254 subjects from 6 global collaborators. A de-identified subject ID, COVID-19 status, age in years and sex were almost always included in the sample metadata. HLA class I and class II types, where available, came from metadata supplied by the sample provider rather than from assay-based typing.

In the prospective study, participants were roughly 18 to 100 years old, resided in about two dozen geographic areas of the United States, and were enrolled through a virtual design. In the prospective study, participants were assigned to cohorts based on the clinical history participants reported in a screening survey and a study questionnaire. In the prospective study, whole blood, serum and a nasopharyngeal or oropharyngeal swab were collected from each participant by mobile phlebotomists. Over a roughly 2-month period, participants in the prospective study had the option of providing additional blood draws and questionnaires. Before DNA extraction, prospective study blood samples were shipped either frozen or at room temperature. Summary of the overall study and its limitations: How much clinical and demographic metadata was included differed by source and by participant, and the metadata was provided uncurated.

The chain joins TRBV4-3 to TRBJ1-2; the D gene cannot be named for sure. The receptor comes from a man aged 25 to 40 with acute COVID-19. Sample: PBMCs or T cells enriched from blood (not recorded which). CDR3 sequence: CASSQVGDSGGYTF. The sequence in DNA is TGCGCCAGCAGCCAAGTCGGGGATTCGGGGGGCTACACCTTC.